This T cell receptor beta chain was observed in a study of CD8 T cells in ankylosing spondylitis. Only a few counts were recorded for this clonotype. The antigen remains undetermined. General observations from the study: Past studies reported some motif variants in reactive arthritis synovial fluid and blood.

TCRdb processed the 5' RACE reads anew with MiXCR; each CDR3 protein has one entry. The repertoire holds 200,000 to 250,000 distinct CDR3 sequences, with more than 9% as singletons. The CDR3 length is 16 residues. Germline V gene lookup returns CDR1 MNHEY and CDR2 SVGAGI. Trimming removed 0 bases at V and 0 bases at J, with 8 bases between. The V and J genes are TRBV6-5 and TRBJ1-4, with a weak D call TRBD1 (5 bases). Sequenced sample: blood, either unsorted or a sorted T cell fraction (not recorded which). The clonotype comes from a male donor with ankylosing spondylitis or in good health (not recorded which). The CDR3 sequence: CASSYSGAATNEKLFF. The CDR3 bases are TGTGCCAGCAGTTACTCTGGGGCCGCAACTAATGAAAAACTGTTTTTT.